What follows describes a single TCR beta chain. The V end was cut by 7 bases, the J end by 3 bases, with 17 bases between. Germline V gene data show CDR1 as SGDLS and CDR2 as YYNGEE. The CDR3 loop spans 15 amino acids. TCRdb's table, derived via immunoSEQ multiplex PCR, lists solely in-frame clones and lacks some. Of approximately 2,300,000 clones in the sample, about nine tenths were seen once. These data are taken from a study of shared clonotypes between healthy human individuals. The source is a young man in good health. Some clones in this sample may be carry-over from other donors' samples. The chain uses TRBV9 and TRBJ1-5; D is undetermined. Specimen: naive CD4+ T cells from PBMCs. The sample's subset: CD45RA+ positively selected. The CDR3 reads CASAPHVGDNQPQHF. The CDR3 DNA follows: TGTGCCAGCGCCCCGCACGTAGGAGACAATCAGCCCCAGCATTTT.